These 10 T cell receptor beta chains were all obtained from the same sample, sequenced in a study of control samples from healthy donors and cancer patients. TCRdb's copy holds only in-frame clones and misses some; the assay was immunoSEQ multiplex PCR. The sample yields more than 45,000 clones, 85% to 95% seen once. The source material was PBMCs. The receptors here all came from a woman aged 45-65 years with head and neck cancer.

This chain connects TRBV11-2 to TRBJ2-1; TRBD1 matches 7 bases. The V segment lost 3 bases and the J segment 8 bases; nucleotides outside the gene matches: 7. The germline V gene encodes CDR1 SGHAT and CDR2 FQNNGV. This CDR3 contains 14 residues. CDR3 nucleotides: TGTGCCAGCAGCTTTTTACAGGGGACGGATGAGCAGTTCTTC. Protein: CASSFLQGTDEQFF.

V is TRBV2 and J is TRBJ2-3; TRBD2 aligns across 8 bases. There are 14 residues in the CDR3. V shed 10 bases, J shed 0 bases, and the junction held 6 bases outside the gene matches. CDR1 SNHLY and CDR2 FYNNEI come from the germline V gene. The CDR3 region is CAIRGLASTDTQYF. CDR3 nucleotides: TGTGCCATCCGTGGACTAGCTAGCACAGATACGCAGTATTTT.

This chain uses TRBV6-5 with TRBJ2-1; the D is unclear. Germline V gene lookup returns CDR1 MNHEY and CDR2 SVGAGI. Trimming removed 6 bases at V and 0 bases at J, with 12 bases between. This CDR3 region has 15 residues. Here the CDR3 DNA reads TGTGCCAGCAGAAGAGGAGACGGCTCCTACAATGAGCAGTTCTTC. It codes for CASRRGDGSYNEQFF.

This sequence joins TRBV27 and TRBJ2-1; possibly TRBD2 for D (6 bases). The V gene lost 2 bases and the J gene lost 3 bases, with 14 bases spanning the gap. Germline V lookup: CDR1 MNHEY, CDR2 SMNVEV (reference sequence). The CDR3 totals 16 residues. The CDR3 reads CASSLMGGNGYNEQFF. The CDR3 DNA sequence: TGTGCCAGCAGTTTAATGGGCGGGAACGGCTACAATGAGCAGTTCTTC.

This clone was observed a single time. This rearrangement joins TRBV6-1 to TRBJ1-5, with no clear D. Germline V gene data show CDR1 as MNHNS and CDR2 as SASEGT. The V and J ends lost 4 bases and 4 bases respectively, with 17 bases between them. The CDR3 has 16 residues. CDR3 sequence (DNA): TGTGCCAGCAGTGGGCGACTCTCCTTGCCGAATCAGCCCCAGCATTTT. Its translation: CASSGRLSLPNQPQHF.

V usage is TRBV19 and J usage is TRBJ2-1; no clear D gene. Germline V CDR1 and CDR2: LNHDA, SQIVND (reference sequence). The CDR3 length is 12 residues. V gave up 1 base and J gave up 7 bases, with 5 bases separating them. The CDR3 loop is CASSIVGNEQFF. CDR3 sequence (DNA): TGTGCCAGTAGTATAGTAGGGAATGAGCAGTTCTTC.

V usage is TRBV7-9 and J usage is TRBJ2-5; 8 bases match TRBD2. This CDR3 is 14 amino acids long. Trimming cost V 5 bases and J 2 bases; bases outside gene matches: 4. Germline V CDR1 and CDR2: SEHNR, FQNEAQ (reference sequence). The CDR3 reads CASSPGGGQETQYF. The CDR3 DNA reads TGTGCCAGCAGCCCCGGGGGGGGGCAAGAGACCCAGTACTTC. Variable domain in full (rest from reference TRBV7-9 and TRBJ2-5): DTGVSQNPRHKITKRGQNVTFRCDPISEHNRLYWYRQTLGQGPEFLTYFQNEAQLEKSRLLSDRFSAERPKGSFSTLEIQRTEQGDSAMYLCASSPGGGQETQYFGPGTRLLVL.

The chain uses TRBV4-2 and TRBJ1-1, with D possibly TRBD1 on 6 matching bases. Germline loops: CDR1 LGHNA, CDR2 YNFKEQ. Trimming left V 4 bases short and J 1 base short, with 13 bases between. The CDR3 covers 15 residues. CDR3 amino acids: CASSRIGQTNTEAFF. The CDR3 nucleotides are TGTGCCAGCAGCCGCATCGGACAGACGAACACTGAAGCTTTCTTT.

This clone was seen a single time. The CDR3 reads CASPPLGWKNTEAFF. The CDR3 DNA reads as TGTGCCAGCCCTCCCCTGGGCTGGAAGAACACTGAAGCTTTCTTT. The rearrangement joins TRBV28 to TRBJ1-1; D is unresolved. V was pared by 8 bases and J by 1 base, with 17 bases between. The CDR3 runs to 15 residues. Germline assignment: CDR1 MDHEN and CDR2 SYDVKM. Looking up the rest from reference TRBV28 and TRBJ1-1 gives the full variable domain: DVKVTQSSRYLVKRTGEKVFLECVQDMDHENMFWYRQDPGLGLRLIYFSYDVKMKEKGDIPEGYSVSREKKERFSLILESASTNQTSMYLCASPPLGWKNTEAFFGQGTRLTVV.

This clone has a single count. The chain couples TRBV7-2 to TRBJ2-2, with 7 bases fitting TRBD1. V gave up 2 bases and J gave up 6 bases; unmatched junction bases: 0. The CDR3 is 13 residues long. Germline V CDR1 and CDR2: SGHTA, FQGNSA. CDR3 sequence: CASSLQGAGELFF. In DNA form, the CDR3 reads TGTGCCAGCAGCTTACAGGGGGCCGGGGAGCTGTTTTTT.